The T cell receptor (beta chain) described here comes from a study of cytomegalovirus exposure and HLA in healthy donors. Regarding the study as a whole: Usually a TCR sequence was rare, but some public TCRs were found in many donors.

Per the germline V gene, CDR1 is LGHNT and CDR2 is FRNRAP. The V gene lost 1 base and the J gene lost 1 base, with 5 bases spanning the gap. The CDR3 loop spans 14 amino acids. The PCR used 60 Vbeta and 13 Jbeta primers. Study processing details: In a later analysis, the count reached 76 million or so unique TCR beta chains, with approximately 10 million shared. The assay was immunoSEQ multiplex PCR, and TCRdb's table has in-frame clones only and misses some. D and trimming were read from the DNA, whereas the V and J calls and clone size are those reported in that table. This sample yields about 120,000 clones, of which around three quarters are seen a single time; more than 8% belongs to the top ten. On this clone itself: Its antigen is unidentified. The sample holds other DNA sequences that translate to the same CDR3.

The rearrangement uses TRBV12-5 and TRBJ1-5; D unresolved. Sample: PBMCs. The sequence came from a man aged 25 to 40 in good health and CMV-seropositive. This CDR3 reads CASGLGGSNQPQHF. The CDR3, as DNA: TGTGCTAGTGGTTTGGGAGGGAGCAATCAGCCCCAGCATTTT.